This T cell receptor beta chain appears in the sequencing data of a study of cytomegalovirus exposure and HLA in healthy donors. Regarding the study as a whole: Prior analysis indicated that the majority of TCR beta V segments exhibited productivity approximately 90% or approximately 30% of the time. In vitro testing confirmed three CMV-associated chains as specific for CMV antigens.

Primers: 60 Vbeta forward and 13 Jbeta reverse. In the study's own analysis: The authors later counted 65 million to 90 million unique TCR beta chains, roughly 11 million of them shared. The method was immunoSEQ multiplex PCR; TCRdb's version includes in-frame clones alone and lacks a portion of them. That table supplies the V and J calls and clone size; D and trimming were determined from the DNA. The table has about 200,000 clones, around 77% seen once; the top ten hold approximately 2%. Details on this clone: Its antigen is unidentified.

The sequenced sample was PBMCs. The source of this sequence is a man aged 30 to 39 in good health and CMV-seronegative.

The CDR3 loop reads CSVGGLAGPSYEQYF. The DNA for the CDR3 is TGCAGCGTGGGGGGACTAGCGGGCCCCTCCTACGAGCAGTACTTC. The chain carries TRBV29-1 and TRBJ2-7; 12 bases match TRBD2. Germline trimming cut 6 bases from V and 0 bases from J; bases unmatched to any gene: 6. Germline V gene sequence: CDR1 SQVTM, CDR2 ANQGSEA. The CDR3 runs 15 residues.